Below are 21 T cell receptor beta chains sequenced from a single sample in a study of T cells in Graves' hyperthyroidism and ophthalmopathy. Amplification targeted TCR beta CDR3 regions from RNA transcripts. A set of HTBI primers served as the primers for a first-round RT-PCR of the TCR CDR3. TCRdb independently ran MiXCR on the multiplex PCR reads; one entry per CDR3 protein. The sample has around 800,000 distinct CDR3 sequences; about two fifths are singletons. The sample comprised blood. The source is a man in his late teens or twenties with Graves' hyperthyroidism.

The CDR3 DNA is TGTGCCATCAGTGAGGTTAGCAAAGAGACCCAGTACTTC. It is translated as CAISEVSKETQYF. The chain has TRBV10-3 and TRBJ2-5; D call uncertain. Per the germline V gene, CDR1 is ENHRY and CDR2 is SYGVKD. V shed 2 bases and J shed 3 bases, with 7 bases lying between them. This CDR3 has 13 amino acids.

The table lists this clonotype with many counts. V is TRBV12-3 or TRBV12-4 and J is TRBJ1-6; D remains unclear. The V end lost 2 bases, the J end lost 9 bases, and 8 bases lay between the germline ends. The CDR3 totals 13 residues. This chain's CDR3 is CASSLRMSSPLHF. CDR3 nucleotide sequence: TGTGCCAGCAGTTTAAGAATGAGTTCACCCCTCCACTTT.

In this sample, this clonotype turned up a few times. This chain's CDR3 is CASSVEGASNEKLFF. DNA for the CDR3: TGTGCCAGCAGTGTCGAAGGGGCCTCTAATGAAAAACTGTTTTTT. The chain couples TRBV2 to TRBJ1-4, with a tentative D call TRBD1 (5 bases). Between the trimmed V and J ends, which lost 4 bases and 3 bases, there was a span of 12 bases. This CDR3 comprises 15 residues. CDR1 and CDR2 (germline): SNHLY, FYNNEI.

This clonotype was seen many times. The chain recombines TRBV20-1 with TRBJ1-6, with D possibly TRBD1 on 5 matching bases. CDR3 length equals 15 residues. With 6 bases removed from V and 6 bases from J, the gap between germline ends came to 18 bases. CDR1 is DFQATT and CDR2 is SNEGSKA in the germline V gene (reference sequence). As DNA, the CDR3 is TGCAGTGCCAGATCCGGGACGGAAAGTAATTCACCCCTCCACTTT. The encoded protein is CSARSGTESNSPLHF.

V and J are TRBV10-3 and TRBJ1-4; no firm D call. With 6 bases removed from V and 5 bases from J, the gap between germline ends came to 13 bases. This CDR3 has 14 amino acids. Germline V gives CDR1 ENHRY, CDR2 SYGVKD. The CDR3 protein is CAIRLSGRNEKLFF. The CDR3 DNA sequence: TGTGCCATCAGGCTGTCGGGTCGGAATGAAAAACTGTTTTTT.

This clonotype was observed many times. This chain uses TRBV10-2 with TRBJ1-2; D perhaps matches TRBD1 (6 bases). Germline CDR1 and CDR2: WSHSY and SAAADI. Trimming cost V 9 bases and J 3 bases, with 14 bases left between them. CDR3 length: 13 amino acids. The DNA for the CDR3 is TGCGCCAGTCGGGGGGCCGGGGACTATGGCTACACCTTC. The encoded protein is CASRGAGDYGYTF.

The chain is built from TRBV7-8 and TRBJ2-7; D gene ambiguous. The CDR3 consists of 15 residues. Germline V gene lookup returns CDR1 SGHVS and CDR2 FQNEAQ. V was clipped by 1 base and J by 0 bases, with 10 bases between them. CDR3: CASSLGYGDSYEQYF. The DNA for the CDR3 is TGTGCCAGCAGCTTAGGGTACGGAGACTCCTACGAGCAGTACTTC.

Many counts were recorded for this clonotype. The chain is built from TRBV20-1 and TRBJ2-7; D is unclear. Trimming shortened V by 6 bases and J by 9 bases, and 12 bases separated the two germline ends. Germline V gene lookup returns CDR1 DFQATT and CDR2 SNEGSKA (reference sequence). This CDR3 region has 10 residues. The CDR3 sequence: CSALNGGQYF. The CDR3 DNA sequence: TGCAGTGCCCTAAACGGCGGGCAGTACTTC.

In its sample, this clonotype was seen a few times. The chain has TRBV7-9 and TRBJ2-2; unclear D gene. CDR1 SEHNR and CDR2 FQNEAQ come from the germline V gene (reference sequence). The CDR3 loop spans 13 amino acids. V dropped 5 bases and J dropped 4 bases, with 8 bases sitting between them. DNA of the CDR3: TGTGCCAGCAGCCACGGTGGCACCGGGGAGCTGTTTTTT. As protein: CASSHGGTGELFF.

The genes are TRBV29-1 and TRBJ2-7; D is possibly TRBD1 (5 bases). V lost 0 bases and J lost 2, with 11 bases in between. This CDR3 is 14 amino acids long. Germline V lookup: CDR1 SQVTM, CDR2 ANQGSEA. The CDR3 region is CSVEDQGEPYEQYF. CDR3 DNA: TGCAGCGTTGAAGATCAGGGTGAGCCCTACGAGCAGTACTTC.

The chain combines TRBV24-1 with TRBJ2-2; D tentatively fits TRBD1 or TRBD2 (5 bases each). V was clipped by 9 bases and J by 2 bases, with 12 bases between them. CDR3 size: 14 residues. CDR1 KGHDR and CDR2 SFDVKD come from the germline V gene. This chain's CDR3 is CATGTVANTGELFF. CDR3 DNA: TGTGCCACCGGGACCGTTGCCAACACCGGGGAGCTGTTTTTT.

This clonotype has just a few counts. This sequence joins TRBV7-2 and TRBJ2-7, with a possible D match to TRBD2 (5 bases). Germline values: CDR1 SGHTA, CDR2 FQGNSA. This CDR3 is 14 amino acids long. V lost 4 bases and J lost 6, with 16 bases in between. Here the CDR3 DNA reads TGTGCCAGCAGCTCCCAGCGGCTCGGAGGCGAGCAGTACTTC. This codes for CASSSQRLGGEQYF.

A word on this clonotype: This could be a read error, since a much larger clone is one nucleotide away. The chain recombines TRBV10-3 with TRBJ1-1; unclear D gene. The CDR3 length is 15 residues. The V end lost 0 bases, the J end lost 4 bases, and 12 bases lay between the germline ends. The germline gives CDR1 ENHRY, CDR2 SYGVKD. The CDR3 sequence is CAISESAGFSTEAFF. The CDR3 DNA reads as TGTGCCATCAGTGAGTCCGCTGGGTTCTCCACTGAAGCTTTCTTT.

The sample holds a few counts of this clonotype. Sequence at one end of the junction differs from germline and may be a read error. The DNA of the CDR3 is TGCGCCAGCAGCCAAGAGTCCGGGACAGGAGGCGAGCAGTACTTC. This codes for CASSQESGTGGEQYF. The chain employs TRBV7-9 and TRBJ2-7; 8 bases are shared with TRBD1. Germline CDR1 SEHNR, CDR2 FQNEAQ (reference sequence). CDR3 length: 15 residues.

CDR3 loop: CASSVEGGARPQHF. DNA of the CDR3: TGTGCCAGCAGCGTAGAGGGGGGGGCGAGGCCCCAGCATTTT. The chain couples TRBV9 to TRBJ1-5; a possible D gene is TRBD1 (6 bases). V dropped 0 bases and J dropped 9 bases, with 13 bases sitting between them. Germline CDR1 is SGDLS and CDR2 is YYNGEE. This CDR3 is 14 amino acids long. The variable domain in full, completed from reference TRBV9 and TRBJ1-5, reads DSGVTQTPKHLITATGQRVTLRCSPRSGDLSVYWYQQSLDQGLQFLIQYYNGEERAKGNILERFSAQQFPDLHSELNLSSLELGDSALYFCASSVEGGARPQHFGDGTRLSIL.

In regard to this clonotype: Relative to the germline gene, one junction end is altered; a read error may explain this. The V call is TRBV5-1, the J call TRBJ1-1; TRBD1 aligns across 7 bases. Germline loops: CDR1 SGHRS, CDR2 YFSETQ. CDR3 length equals 17 residues. The CDR3 here is CASTRVRGSNMNTEAFF. CDR3 nucleotides: TGTGCCAGCACCCGTGTCAGGGGGTCCAATATGAACACTGAAGCTTTCTTT.

The table lists this clonotype with a few counts. This chain links TRBV4-1 with TRBJ1-5, with D unresolved. The V end was cut by 3 bases, the J end by 0 bases, with 9 bases between. The CDR3 extends over 15 amino acids. CDR1 is MGHRA and CDR2 is YSYEKL in the germline V gene. CDR3 DNA sequence: TGCGCCAGCAGCCACGGACGGGATAGCAATCAGCCCCAGCATTTT. It translates to CASSHGRDSNQPQHF.

In this sample, this clonotype turned up a few times. V and J are TRBV19 and TRBJ2-7; TRBD1 is a possible D gene (6 bases). Between the trimmed V and J ends, which lost 5 bases and 5 bases, there was a span of 16 bases. CDR1 is LNHDA and CDR2 is SQIVND in the germline V gene (reference sequence). The CDR3 runs to 14 residues. CDR3 loop: CASSQGPGADEQYF. DNA of the CDR3: TGTGCCAGTAGTCAGGGGCCAGGAGCGGACGAGCAGTACTTC.

In its sample, this clonotype was seen a few times. The V call is TRBV7-2, the J call TRBJ2-7, with D unresolved. The CDR3 spans 15 residues. The V gene lost 3 bases and the J gene lost 3 bases, with 15 bases spanning the gap. CDR1 is SGHTA and CDR2 is FQGNSA in the germline V gene. The CDR3 DNA sequence: TGTGCCAGCAGCTTTGGGCTGCACATCCTCTACGAGCAGTACTTC. This encodes CASSFGLHILYEQYF.

The gene calls are TRBV6-5 and TRBJ1-2, with D unresolved. Germline CDR1 and CDR2: MNHEY and SVGAGI. This CDR3 region has 17 residues. V gave up 6 bases and J gave up 4 bases, with 24 bases separating them. The CDR3 nucleotides read TGTGCCAGCAGCCATAAGTTTCCAGAAACGAAGCCCTATGGCTACACCTTC. It codes for CASSHKFPETKPYGYTF.

Comment on this clonotype: This may come from a read error, since a much larger clone is one base off. The chain couples TRBV7-2 to TRBJ2-7, with 9 bases fitting TRBD1. CDR1 is SGHTA and CDR2 is FQGNSA in the germline V gene. Trimming at V came to 5 bases and at J to 2 bases, leaving 10 bases not matched to a gene. The CDR3 is 16 residues long. The CDR3 loop reads CASSLTGTGSPYEQYF. CDR3 bases: TGTGCCAGCAGCCTTACCGGGACAGGGTCCCCCTACGAGCAGTACTTC.